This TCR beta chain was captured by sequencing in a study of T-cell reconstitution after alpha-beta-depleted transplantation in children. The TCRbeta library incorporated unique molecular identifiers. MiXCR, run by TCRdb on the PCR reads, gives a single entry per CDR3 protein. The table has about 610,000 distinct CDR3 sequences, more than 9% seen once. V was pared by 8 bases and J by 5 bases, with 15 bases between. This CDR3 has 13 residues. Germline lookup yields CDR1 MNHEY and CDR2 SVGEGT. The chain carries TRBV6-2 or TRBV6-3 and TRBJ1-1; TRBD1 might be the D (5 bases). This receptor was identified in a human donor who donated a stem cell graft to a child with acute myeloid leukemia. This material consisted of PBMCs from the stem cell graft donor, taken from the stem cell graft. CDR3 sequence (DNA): TGTGCCAGCTTCGAACAGGACGTGACTGAAGCTTTCTTT. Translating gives CASFEQDVTEAFF.